Below are 14 T cell receptor beta chains sequenced from a single sample in a study of response to subunit inactivated influenza vaccine. Using its own MiXCR run on the RT-PCR reads, TCRdb lists one record per CDR3 protein. The sample carries 400,000 to 650,000 distinct CDR3 sequences, approximately 7.8% recorded once. The sample here was PBMCs from blood, taken roughly 24 months after vaccination. These receptors came from a man aged 45-69 years who received an inactivated influenza vaccine.

The CDR3 loop is CASSTPTGLLEGYTF. The CDR3 DNA sequence: TGTGCCAGCAGCACTCCGACAGGATTACTAGAGGGCTACACCTTC. The rearrangement links TRBV7-2 to TRBJ1-2, with a weak D call TRBD1 (6 bases). Germline lookup yields CDR1 SGHTA and CDR2 FQGNSA. This CDR3 spans 15 amino acids. V was shortened by 5 bases and J by 8 bases, with 21 bases between the two germline ends. The full variable domain, in which reference TRBV7-2 and TRBJ1-2 provide the parts outside the CDR3, is GAGVSQSPSNKVTEKGKDVELRCDPISGHTALYWYRQSLGQGLEFLIYFQGNSAPDKSGLPSDRFSAERTGGSVSTLTIQRTQQEDSAVYLCASSTPTGLLEGYTFGSGTRLTVV.

This clonotype came up many times. V usage is TRBV7-9 and J usage is TRBJ2-7, with TRBD2 matching 9 bases. The trim removed 10 bases at V and 7 bases at J, leaving 8 bases unmatched. The CDR3 sequence is 12 residues long. Germline CDR1 and CDR2: SEHNR and FQNEAQ (reference sequence). CDR3 residues: CATSGDLGEQYF. In DNA form, the CDR3 reads TGTGCCACTAGCGGGGATTTGGGAGAGCAGTACTTC. Full variable domain (remainder filled in from reference TRBV7-9 and TRBJ2-7): DTGVSQNPRHKITKRGQNVTFRCDPISEHNRLYWYRQTLGQGPEFLTYFQNEAQLEKSRLLSDRFSAERPKGSFSTLEIQRTEQGDSAMYLCATSGDLGEQYFGPGTRLTVT.

V gene TRBV20-1 combines with J gene TRBJ2-5; TRBD1 matches at 8 bases. Per germline, CDR1 DFQATT and CDR2 SNEGSKA (reference sequence). V dropped 7 bases and J dropped 1; count of bases not matched to a gene: 5. This CDR3 region has 13 residues. CDR3 coding DNA: TGCAGTGTCAACAGGGGGAGCCAAGAGACCCAGTACTTC. Protein product: CSVNRGSQETQYF.

This clonotype came up many times. The J gene is TRBJ2-3, the V gene TRBV7-6, with D unclear. Deletions cut 0 bases from V and 13 bases from J, with 11 bases between. The CDR3 extends over 12 amino acids. Germline V lookup: CDR1 SGHVS, CDR2 FNYEAQ. The CDR3, as DNA: TGTGCCAGCAGCTTAGCAAATGCGGCAGAGTATTTT. It translates to CASSLANAAEYF.

This clonotype was seen a few times. One end of the junction fails to match germline, which may point to a read error. The chain recombines TRBV15 with TRBJ2-7; TRBD1 matches 10 bases. Germline loops: CDR1 LNHNV, CDR2 YYDKDF (reference sequence). The CDR3 spans 14 residues. The CDR3 DNA reads as TGTGCCACCAGCAGAGTAGGGGACAGGGGTTTGAGGAGCTTC. Protein: CATSRVGDRGLRSF.

This clonotype was found a few times. The genes are TRBV29-1 and TRBJ2-1; 9 bases align to TRBD2. Trimming took 7 bases from V and 7 from J; bases not matched to a gene: 11. The germline gives CDR1 SQVTM, CDR2 ANQGSEA. The CDR3 extends over 14 amino acids. CDR3 loop: CSGGLAKVLNEQFF. As DNA, the CDR3 is TGCAGCGGGGGACTAGCAAAGGTGTTGAATGAGCAGTTCTTC.

The CDR3 protein is CASSLVGGTSWGRVQFF. DNA for the CDR3: TGTGCCAGCAGCCTCGTGGGCGGGACTAGCTGGGGTCGGGTGCAGTTCTTC. The chain combines TRBV3-1 with TRBJ2-1, with 9 nucleotides matching TRBD2. Germline lookup yields CDR1 LGHDT and CDR2 YNNKEL (reference sequence). CDR3 length: 17 residues. J was trimmed by 12 bases and V by 4 bases; bases with no gene match: 19.

This clonotype showed up many times. The CDR3 region is CASSDGRVKTGELFF. CDR3 DNA: TGTGCCAGTAGTGATGGCAGGGTGAAAACCGGGGAGCTGTTTTTT. The chain joins TRBV19 to TRBJ2-2, with a weak D call TRBD1 (5 bases). Germline V gene sequence: CDR1 LNHDA, CDR2 SQIVND (reference sequence). The CDR3 totals 15 residues. Trimming shortened V by 5 bases and J by 5 bases, and 15 bases separated the two germline ends.

This clonotype was recorded many times. The rearrangement joins TRBV7-9 to TRBJ2-7; D not certain. Germline-derived CDR1 and CDR2 are SEHNR and FQNEAQ (reference sequence). The CDR3 contains 14 residues. Trimming removed 1 base at V and 1 base at J, with 8 bases between. The CDR3 sequence is CASSLDSASYEQYF. In DNA form, the CDR3 reads TGTGCCAGCAGCTTAGATTCGGCGTCCTACGAGCAGTACTTC.

This clonotype was counted many times. The chain joins TRBV6-2 or TRBV6-3 to TRBJ2-2, with 10 bases matching TRBD2. The ends lost 0 bases at V and 2 bases at J; junction bases unmatched: 3. The germline V gene has CDR1 MNHEY and CDR2 SVGEGT. The CDR3 has 17 residues. CDR3 sequence: CASSYSALAGNTGELFF. CDR3 nucleotides: TGTGCCAGCAGTTACTCAGCACTAGCGGGAAACACCGGGGAGCTGTTTTTT.

This clonotype was recorded at least ten times. Here the CDR3 DNA reads TGTGCCAGCCAACCGGGGACAGGCAATCAGCCCCAGCATTTT. It specifies CASQPGTGNQPQHF. The V and J genes are TRBV2 and TRBJ1-5, with 7 nucleotides matching TRBD1. The CDR3 has 14 residues. After removal of 8 bases from V and 2 bases from J, the junction contained 6 bases not matched to a gene. From germline, CDR1 is SNHLY and CDR2 FYNNEI.

This clonotype came up a few times. The genes are TRBV29-1 and TRBJ2-1, with D unresolved. V lost 3 bases, J lost 10 bases, and 10 bases lay in between. Per germline, CDR1 SQVTM and CDR2 ANQGSEA. The CDR3 length is 11 residues. The CDR3 DNA is TGCAGCGTTGAGGTCAGTCAGGAGCAGTTCTTC. Translated: CSVEVSQEQFF.

This clonotype came up many times. The V and J genes are TRBV28 and TRBJ1-4; unclear D gene. From germline, CDR1 is MDHEN and CDR2 SYDVKM. Trimming stripped 5 bases from V and 0 bases from J, with 13 bases between. This CDR3 is 16 amino acids long. The CDR3 is CASSVGTETTNEKLFF. The CDR3 DNA sequence: TGTGCCAGCAGTGTGGGAACAGAGACAACTAATGAAAAACTGTTTTTT.

This clonotype appeared a few times. The chain recombines TRBV3-1 with TRBJ1-2; D perhaps matches TRBD1 (6 bases). The V and J ends lost 4 bases and 8 bases respectively, with 11 bases between them. The germline V gene has CDR1 LGHDT and CDR2 YNNKEL (reference sequence). This CDR3 is 12 amino acids long. Here the CDR3 reads CASSRTGKGYTF. The CDR3 DNA sequence: TGTGCCAGCAGCCGTACAGGGAAAGGCTACACCTTC.